This TCR beta chain was retrieved from a study of blood T cell repertoires in COVID-19. Individuals aged roughly 18 to 95 years were recruited from roughly 23 US areas. Within 2 weeks of study entry, exposed participants had contacted a PCR-confirmed or clinician-diagnosed COVID-19 case. Measured with immunoSEQ multiplex PCR; TCRdb has only the in-frame clones, and not every one. This sample has roughly 240,000 clones, with about 80% found just once. Sample: PBMCs or T cells enriched from blood (not recorded which). The receptor's source is a woman in her thirties or forties who had been exposed to COVID-19.

The CDR3 coding sequence is TGTGCCAGCAGCTTAGATCGGTATGAGCAGTACTTC. Protein: CASSLDRYEQYF. J is TRBJ2-7 and V is TRBV11-2, with D uncertain. The CDR3 runs to 12 residues. The V gene lost 0 bases and the J gene lost 7 bases, with 7 bases spanning the gap. Germline assignment: CDR1 SGHAT and CDR2 FQNNGV.